What follows are 32 T cell receptor beta chains derived from one specimen sequenced in a study of blood T cell repertoires in COVID-19 (TCRdb year 2020). Receptor libraries were prepared by the immunoSEQ multiplex PCR assay. This is the immuneACCESS table as TCRdb keeps it, with only in-frame sequences that have V and J called. A part of the clones is gone; compared with another copy, unresolved V genes explain less than half, and the rest is unexplained. Within this sample are 430,000 or so clones, with roughly 90% of them counted one time only. The ten most abundant clones make up less than 2% of the sample. Sequencing was performed on PBMCs or T cells enriched from blood (not recorded which). These receptors originate from a woman in her thirties or forties who had recovered from COVID-19.

J is TRBJ2-1 and V is TRBV2, with 7 bases fitting TRBD2. The CDR3 loop spans 15 amino acids. Germline V gene lookup returns CDR1 SNHLY and CDR2 FYNNEI. V dropped 8 bases and J dropped 4; count of bases not matched to a gene: 11. The CDR3 sequence: CASRQASGLYNEQFF. The CDR3 region has the DNA TGTGCCAGCCGCCAGGCTAGCGGATTATACAATGAGCAGTTCTTC.

The chain uses TRBV7-9 and TRBJ2-3, with a possible D match to TRBD2 (7 bases). V was shortened by 1 base and J by 6 bases, with 14 bases between the two germline ends. This CDR3 region has 15 residues. Germline CDR1 and CDR2: SEHNR and FQNEAQ (reference sequence). CDR3: CASSLGGASGDTQYF. The DNA for the CDR3 is TGTGCCAGCAGCTTAGGGGGGGCTAGCGGCGATACGCAGTATTTT.

V usage is TRBV5-8 and J usage is TRBJ2-2; D unclear. The germline V gene has CDR1 SGHTS and CDR2 YDEGEE. The CDR3 sequence is 16 residues long. Trimming removed 2 bases at V and 4 bases at J, with 15 bases between. The CDR3 region is CASSFERYSVTGELFF. In DNA, the CDR3 is TGTGCCAGCAGCTTCGAGAGGTACTCGGTCACCGGGGAGCTGTTTTTT.

This clone was observed once. This chain uses TRBV5-1 with TRBJ2-3; unclear D gene. The CDR3 has 12 amino acids. V was clipped by 2 bases and J by 4 bases, with 5 bases between them. Per the germline V gene, CDR1 is SGHRS and CDR2 is YFSETQ. In DNA, the CDR3 is TGCGCCAGCAGCTTTTATTCAGATACGCAGTATTTT. This sequence encodes CASSFYSDTQYF.

Only one count was recorded for this clone. The chain couples TRBV7-2 to TRBJ1-4; 8 bases line up with TRBD1. Per the germline V gene, CDR1 is SGHTA and CDR2 is FQGNSA. This CDR3 has 15 amino acids. The J segment lost 8 bases and the V segment lost 4 bases, leaving 9 bases of the junction unmatched. The CDR3 region has the DNA TGTGCCAGCAGCTCCGACAGGGGTCGTAACGAAAAACTGTTTTTT. It encodes CASSSDRGRNEKLFF.

The V gene is TRBV11-3, the J gene TRBJ2-3; 10 nucleotides line up with TRBD2. Germline assignment: CDR1 SGHNT and CDR2 YENEEA. V dropped 4 bases and J dropped 5; count of bases not matched to a gene: 9. The CDR3 sequence is 16 residues long. CDR3 nucleotides: TGTGCCAGCAGCTACCCCTCCCTAGCGGGAGAAGATACGCAGTATTTT. This encodes CASSYPSLAGEDTQYF.

The gene calls are TRBV29-1 and TRBJ1-1; D may be TRBD1 (6 bases). Germline-derived CDR1 and CDR2 are SQVTM and ANQGSEA. V was clipped by 4 bases and J by 0 bases, with 12 bases between them. The CDR3 contains 14 residues. The CDR3 loop is CSVGDTSMNTEAFF. The CDR3 nucleotides are TGCAGCGTTGGGGACACTTCAATGAACACTGAAGCTTTCTTT.

The J gene is TRBJ2-1, the V gene TRBV23-1; 12 positions match TRBD1. TRBV23-1 is an ORF, and what it does is uncertain. The CDR3 length is 18 residues. V was clipped by 10 bases and J by 0 bases; unmatched bases: 13. The CDR3 DNA reads as TGCGCCAAAAAAACCGGGACAGGGGGCTCCAGCTCCTACAATGAGCAGTTCTTC. Encoded protein: CAKKTGTGGSSSYNEQFF.

The rearrangement uses TRBV29-1 and TRBJ2-2, with 7 bases matching TRBD1. The CDR3 loop spans 15 amino acids. Germline loops: CDR1 SQVTM, CDR2 ANQGSEA. Germline trimming cut 4 bases from V and 1 base from J; bases unmatched to any gene: 6. The DNA for the CDR3 is TGCAGCGTTGGCAAGGGGACAGTGAACACCGGGGAGCTGTTTTTT. Protein product: CSVGKGTVNTGELFF.

The chain employs TRBV4-3 and TRBJ1-2; D remains ambiguous. V was trimmed by 0 bases and J by 4 bases, leaving 15 bases between them. This CDR3 spans 16 amino acids. In germline, CDR1 is LGHNA, CDR2 YSLEER. CDR3 amino acids: CASSQEYSSGSYGYTF. CDR3 in DNA: TGCGCCAGCAGCCAAGAATACTCAAGTGGGAGCTATGGCTACACCTTC.

The CDR3 DNA reads TGTGCCATCAGTATCGAAGGGGGGGACACTGAAGCTTTCTTT. It translates to CAISIEGGDTEAFF. The rearrangement links TRBV10-3 to TRBJ1-1, with D perhaps TRBD1 (6 bases). Germline CDR1 and CDR2: ENHRY and SYGVKD. Deletions cut 5 bases from V and 3 bases from J, with 13 bases between. This CDR3 region has 14 residues.

V is TRBV9 and J is TRBJ2-1, with D perhaps matching TRBD1 (6 bases). Germline values: CDR1 SGDLS, CDR2 YYNGEE. This CDR3 has 14 amino acids. The V end lost 5 bases, the J end lost 2 bases, and 11 bases lay between the germline ends. The CDR3 reads CASSRGNTYNEQFF. CDR3 in DNA: TGTGCCAGCAGTAGGGGGAACACCTACAATGAGCAGTTCTTC.

This chain connects TRBV19 to TRBJ1-1; 8 bases map to TRBD1. The J segment lost 1 base and the V segment lost 6 bases, leaving 7 bases of the junction unmatched. The CDR3 has 15 amino acids. From germline, CDR1 is LNHDA and CDR2 SQIVND (reference sequence). CDR3 sequence: CASRAGGFGNTEAFF. CDR3 DNA sequence: TGTGCCAGTAGAGCAGGGGGCTTCGGGAACACTGAAGCTTTCTTT.

This clone appeared a single time. V usage is TRBV12-3 or TRBV12-4 and J usage is TRBJ1-3; D gene ambiguous. Trimming left V 11 bases short and J 2 bases short, with 7 bases between. This CDR3 has 11 amino acids. CDR3 bases: TGTGCCGGCCGGGCTGGAAACACCATATATTTT. Its protein product is CAGRAGNTIYF.

This chain connects TRBV7-9 to TRBJ1-2; 11 bases fit TRBD1. The CDR3 has 14 residues. With 8 bases clipped from V and 7 bases from J, the junction kept 9 bases outside the gene matches. The germline V gene has CDR1 SEHNR and CDR2 FQNEAQ (reference sequence). CDR3 loop: CASHQDRGHGGYTF. The CDR3 DNA sequence: TGTGCCAGCCACCAGGACAGGGGGCACGGTGGCTACACCTTC.

The genes are TRBV12-3 or TRBV12-4 and TRBJ2-7, with TRBD1 matching 7 bases. V trimming: 5 bases; J trimming: 7 bases; junction bases outside the gene matches: 5. This CDR3 comprises 12 residues. CDR3 region: CASSVPRGEQYF. The CDR3 DNA reads TGTGCCAGCAGTGTGCCCAGGGGGGAGCAGTACTTC.

V usage is TRBV4-3 and J usage is TRBJ1-1; TRBD1 matches 10 bases. The CDR3 contains 15 residues. Germline CDR1 is LGHNA and CDR2 is YSLEER. Germline trimming cut 4 bases from V and 2 bases from J; bases unmatched to any gene: 4. The CDR3 reads CASSRLTGGNTEAFF. The CDR3 DNA is TGCGCCAGCAGCCGACTGACAGGGGGCAACACTGAAGCTTTCTTT.

V is TRBV24-1 and J is TRBJ2-3; TRBD2 aligns across 11 bases. J lost 4 bases, V lost 4 bases, and 9 bases had no gene match. Germline CDR1 and CDR2: KGHDR and SFDVKD. This CDR3 is built from 17 residues. CDR3 sequence reads: CATSEPTSGSVADTQYF. CDR3 coding DNA: TGTGCCACCAGTGAACCTACTAGCGGGAGTGTGGCAGATACGCAGTATTTT.

This chain links TRBV6-5 with TRBJ2-2; D may be TRBD1 (5 bases). CDR1 is MNHEY, CDR2 SVGAGI, per germline. The CDR3 contains 14 residues. The V gene lost 4 bases and the J gene lost 6 bases, with 12 bases spanning the gap. CDR3 nucleotides: TGTGCCAGCAGTTTACAAAAAGGGGCCGGGGAGCTGTTTTTT. As protein: CASSLQKGAGELFF.

This clone is a singleton in its sample. This chain joins TRBV4-1 and TRBJ1-4; 12 bases map to TRBD1. From germline, CDR1 is MGHRA and CDR2 YSYEKL. The CDR3 has 21 residues. Trimming at V came to 3 bases and at J to 0 bases, leaving 14 bases not matched to a gene. The CDR3 region is CASSQKYTGTGGPATNEKLFF. The CDR3 nucleotides are TGCGCCAGCAGCCAGAAATACACCGGGACAGGGGGCCCTGCAACTAATGAAAAACTGTTTTTT.

The rearrangement links TRBV18 to TRBJ2-1; 8 bases align to TRBD2. CDR3 size: 15 residues. Germline loops: CDR1 KGHSH, CDR2 LQKENI. V lost 4 bases and J lost 8; bases outside the gene matches: 10. CDR3 nucleotide sequence: TGTGCCAGCTCACAAGCTAGCGGGCAATTATATGAGCAGTTCTTC. It encodes CASSQASGQLYEQFF.

This chain connects TRBV27 to TRBJ2-3; TRBD2 aligns across 8 bases. Germline CDR1 and CDR2: MNHEY and SMNVEV (reference sequence). V shed 0 bases and J 10 bases; nucleotides not matched to a gene: 12. CDR3 length: 16 amino acids. The CDR3: CASSLSAGTSRLSQYF. The CDR3 DNA follows: TGTGCCAGCAGTTTATCTGCCGGGACTAGTCGGCTCTCGCAGTATTTT.

This chain uses TRBV20-1 with TRBJ2-7; 7 bases fit TRBD1. The ends lost 6 bases at V and 3 bases at J; junction bases unmatched: 8. From germline, CDR1 is DFQATT and CDR2 SNEGSKA (reference sequence). CDR3 length equals 13 residues. CDR3 region: CSASGDRVYEQYF. The CDR3 DNA reads TGCAGTGCGAGTGGTGACAGGGTCTACGAGCAGTACTTC.

This clone was detected once. Within the sample, other DNA sequences also encode this same CDR3. V is TRBV19 and J is TRBJ1-2; 7 nucleotides agree with TRBD1. CDR1 LNHDA and CDR2 SQIVND come from the germline V gene (reference sequence). The length of the CDR3 is 15 residues. Trimming cost V 4 bases and J 0 bases; bases outside gene matches: 5. The CDR3 sequence is CASSTWTGANYGYTF. CDR3 sequence (DNA): TGTGCCAGTAGTACATGGACAGGAGCTAACTATGGCTACACCTTC.

CDR3: CSVGSHGGGELFF. In nucleotides, the CDR3 is TGCAGCGTTGGGTCGCACGGGGGCGGGGAGCTGTTTTTT. The V gene is TRBV29-1, the J gene TRBJ2-2; D perhaps matches TRBD2 (6 bases). There are 13 residues in the CDR3. Germline CDR1 is SQVTM and CDR2 is ANQGSEA. Trimming took 4 bases from V and 7 from J, leaving 13 bases between them.

The gene calls are TRBV30 and TRBJ1-5; the D gene is possibly TRBD1 (5 bases). CDR1 is GTSNPN, CDR2 SVGIG, per germline (reference sequence). The CDR3 consists of 14 residues. The V end lost 8 bases, the J end lost 0 bases, and 14 bases lay between the germline ends. For the CDR3, the DNA is TGTGCCATGACCCGACAGAATAGCAATCAGCCCCAGCATTTT. It encodes CAMTRQNSNQPQHF.

The V and J genes are TRBV18 and TRBJ1-3, with D perhaps matching TRBD1 (5 bases). V shed 0 bases and J shed 9 bases, with 18 bases lying between them. Per germline, CDR1 KGHSH and CDR2 LQKENI. The CDR3 covers 16 residues. CDR3 in amino acids: CASSPPSRGDGRTIYF. In DNA form, the CDR3 reads TGTGCCAGCTCACCACCGTCAAGGGGCGACGGCCGCACCATATATTTT.

This sequence joins TRBV9 and TRBJ2-2; tentatively, D is TRBD2 (6 bases). The V end was cut by 6 bases, the J end by 6 bases, with 15 bases between. Germline-derived CDR1 and CDR2 are SGDLS and YYNGEE. The CDR3 has 14 residues. CDR3 nucleotides: TGTGCCAGCAACCGGGACTTAGGGCCCGGGGAGCTGTTTTTT. It is translated as CASNRDLGPGELFF.

V and J are TRBV18 and TRBJ1-1; D is possibly TRBD1 (6 bases). The CDR3 is 12 amino acids. CDR1 is KGHSH and CDR2 is LQKENI in the germline V gene. V lost 2 bases, J lost 10 bases, and 11 bases lay in between. The CDR3 spells CASSPGQYTAFF. The CDR3 DNA reads TGTGCCAGCTCACCAGGACAGTATACAGCTTTCTTT.

The chain is built from TRBV29-1 and TRBJ2-1; 9 bases map to TRBD2. Germline V gives CDR1 SQVTM, CDR2 ANQGSEA. This CDR3 is 14 amino acids long. V lost 6 bases and J lost 8; bases outside the gene matches: 11. CDR3 in amino acids: CSVRSLAGIHEQFF. The CDR3, as DNA: TGCAGCGTGCGATCGCTAGCGGGAATCCATGAGCAGTTCTTC.

This chain connects TRBV27 to TRBJ2-3; TRBD2 agrees at 7 bases. This CDR3 contains 15 residues. CDR1 and CDR2 (germline): MNHEY, SMNVEV (reference sequence). With 2 bases clipped from V and 0 bases from J, the junction kept 2 bases outside the gene matches. The CDR3 is CASSLAGESTDTQYF. For the CDR3, the DNA is TGTGCCAGCAGTTTAGCGGGAGAAAGCACAGATACGCAGTATTTT.

V is TRBV7-9 and J is TRBJ1-2; 8 bases match TRBD1. The CDR3 consists of 15 residues. Germline V gives CDR1 SEHNR, CDR2 FQNEAQ (reference sequence). Trimming took 2 bases from V and 4 from J; bases not matched to a gene: 6. The CDR3 sequence: CASSLSGTGPYGYTF. Here the CDR3 DNA reads TGTGCCAGCAGCTTATCCGGGACAGGACCCTATGGCTACACCTTC.